The text below deals with one TCR beta chain. The sample comes from a study of blood T cell repertoires in COVID-19. Study as a whole: Acute and convalescent COVID-19 specimens originated in the United States, Italy and Spain. From T cells, B-cell-depleted T cells, or PBMCs came the material, which was cDNA or gDNA.

The assay was immunoSEQ multiplex PCR, and TCRdb's table has in-frame clones only and misses some. The table shows around 150,000 clones, with about 85% occurring only once. This study enrolled people aged roughly 18 to 90 from around 25 US geographic areas. Clinical history as reported by participants underpinned cohort assignment. The specimen was PBMCs or T cells enriched from blood (not recorded which). The TCR sequence derives from a woman aged 40 to 50 who had recovered from COVID-19.

The CDR3 nucleotides are TGTGCCAGTAGTCCAGGGGACAGGGGTAATGGCTACACCTTC. It is translated as CASSPGDRGNGYTF. This rearrangement joins TRBV19 to TRBJ1-2; 10 nucleotides line up with TRBD1. The CDR3 length is 14 residues. CDR1 LNHDA and CDR2 SQIVND come from the germline V gene (reference sequence). Trimming at V came to 5 bases and at J to 6 bases, leaving 6 bases not matched to a gene.